The sequence of this T cell receptor beta chain was determined in a study of T cell responses to AZD1222 COVID-19 vaccine. Overall study context: Investigators merged groups given second doses at roughly 4 or roughly 12 weeks. Study-wide results and caveats: Females outnumbered males among donors, who were mostly white British; clonal diversity was possibly underestimated. Of the AZD1222 recipients, only 5 to 7 were seropositive at baseline.

Note on this clone: The antigen is unknown.

Assay: immunoSEQ multiplex PCR; the TCRdb copy retains only in-frame clones and omits some. Among 160,000 or so clones listed, around 93% were seen once. The CDR3 covers 20 residues. V lost 5 bases and J lost 1; bases outside the gene matches: 19. Germline V lookup: CDR1 KGHSH, CDR2 LQKENI. The sequencing used peripheral blood, collected on day 0 of AZD1222 vaccination. The clonotype originates from an adult in good health. V gene TRBV18 combines with J gene TRBJ2-3, with 9 bases matching TRBD1. CDR3 bases: TGTGCCAGCTCATCACGGACAGGGGTCTTTCGGGCACTTGGCACAGATACGCAGTATTTT. This translates into CASSSRTGVFRALGTDTQYF. The whole variable domain, filled in from reference TRBV18 and TRBJ2-3, reads NAGVMQNPRHLVRRRGQEARLRCSPMKGHSHVYWYRQLPEEGLKFMVYLQKENIIDESGMPKERFSAEFPKEGPSILRIQQVVRGDSAAYFCASSSRTGVFRALGTDTQYFGPGTRLTVL.